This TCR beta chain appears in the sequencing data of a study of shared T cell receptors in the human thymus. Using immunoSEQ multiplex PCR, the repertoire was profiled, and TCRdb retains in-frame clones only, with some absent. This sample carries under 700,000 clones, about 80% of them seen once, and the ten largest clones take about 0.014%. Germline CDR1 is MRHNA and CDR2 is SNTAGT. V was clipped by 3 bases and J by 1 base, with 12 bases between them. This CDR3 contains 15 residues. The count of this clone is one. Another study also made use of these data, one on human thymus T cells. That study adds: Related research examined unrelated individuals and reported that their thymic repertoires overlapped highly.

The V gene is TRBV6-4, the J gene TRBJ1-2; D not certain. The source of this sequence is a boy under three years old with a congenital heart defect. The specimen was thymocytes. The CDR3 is CASSDGGNSNYGYTF. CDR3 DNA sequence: TGTGCCAGCAGTGATGGAGGGAATAGTAACTATGGCTACACCTTC.